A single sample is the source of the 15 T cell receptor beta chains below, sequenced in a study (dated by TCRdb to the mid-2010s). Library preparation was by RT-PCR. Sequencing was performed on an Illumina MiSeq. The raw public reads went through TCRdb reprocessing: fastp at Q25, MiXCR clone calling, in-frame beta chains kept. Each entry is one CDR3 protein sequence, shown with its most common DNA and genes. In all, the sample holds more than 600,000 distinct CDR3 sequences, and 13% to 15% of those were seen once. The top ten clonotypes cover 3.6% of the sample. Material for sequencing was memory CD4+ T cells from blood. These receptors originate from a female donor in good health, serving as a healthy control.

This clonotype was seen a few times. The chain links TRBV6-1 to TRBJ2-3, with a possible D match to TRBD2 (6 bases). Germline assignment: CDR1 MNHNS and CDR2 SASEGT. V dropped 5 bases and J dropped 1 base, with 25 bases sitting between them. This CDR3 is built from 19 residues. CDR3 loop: CASSRAIGGWVSGTDTQYF. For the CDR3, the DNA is TGTGCCAGCAGTCGAGCAATAGGAGGGTGGGTGTCGGGCACAGATACGCAGTATTTT.

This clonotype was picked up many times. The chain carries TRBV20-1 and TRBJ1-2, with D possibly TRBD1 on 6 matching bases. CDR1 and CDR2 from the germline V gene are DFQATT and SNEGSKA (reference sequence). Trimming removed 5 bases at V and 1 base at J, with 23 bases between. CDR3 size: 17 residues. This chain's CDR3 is CSALPPGHRGLNYGYTF. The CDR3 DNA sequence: TGCAGTGCTCTACCACCGGGACATAGGGGACTTAACTATGGCTACACCTTC.

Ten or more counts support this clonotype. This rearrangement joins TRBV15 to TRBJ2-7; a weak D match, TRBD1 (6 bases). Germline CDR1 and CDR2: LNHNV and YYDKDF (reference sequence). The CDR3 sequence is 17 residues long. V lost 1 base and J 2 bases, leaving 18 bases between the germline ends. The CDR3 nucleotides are TGTGCCACCAGCAGAGCTCTCCCAGGGGCGCGAACCTACGAGCAGTACTTC. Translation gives CATSRALPGARTYEQYF.

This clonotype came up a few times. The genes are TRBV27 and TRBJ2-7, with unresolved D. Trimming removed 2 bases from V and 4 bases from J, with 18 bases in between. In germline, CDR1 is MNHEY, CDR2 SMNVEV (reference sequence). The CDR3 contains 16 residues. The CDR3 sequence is CASSLQGWSSVYEQYF. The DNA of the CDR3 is TGTGCCAGCAGTTTACAAGGGTGGTCCAGCGTGTACGAGCAGTACTTC.

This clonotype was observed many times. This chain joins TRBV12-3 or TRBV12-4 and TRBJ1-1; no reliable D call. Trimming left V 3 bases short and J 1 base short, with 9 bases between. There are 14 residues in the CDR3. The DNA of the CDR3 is TGTGCCAGCAGTTTCCAGCAAACGAACACTGAAGCTTTCTTT. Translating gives CASSFQQTNTEAFF.

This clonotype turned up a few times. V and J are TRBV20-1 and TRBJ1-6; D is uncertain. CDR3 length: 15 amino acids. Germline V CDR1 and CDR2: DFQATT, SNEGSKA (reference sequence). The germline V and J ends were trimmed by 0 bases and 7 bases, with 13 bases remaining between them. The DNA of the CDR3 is TGCAGTGCTAGAGATGGAAAGCTCAGGAATTCACCCCTCCACTTT. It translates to CSARDGKLRNSPLHF.

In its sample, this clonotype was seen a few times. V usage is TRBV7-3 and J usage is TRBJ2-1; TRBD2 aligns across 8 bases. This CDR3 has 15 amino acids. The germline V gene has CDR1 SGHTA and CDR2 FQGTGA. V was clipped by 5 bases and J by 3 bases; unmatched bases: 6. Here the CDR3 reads CASSRSGGSYNEQFF. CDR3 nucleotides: TGTGCCAGCAGCCGGAGCGGGGGCAGCTACAATGAGCAGTTCTTC.

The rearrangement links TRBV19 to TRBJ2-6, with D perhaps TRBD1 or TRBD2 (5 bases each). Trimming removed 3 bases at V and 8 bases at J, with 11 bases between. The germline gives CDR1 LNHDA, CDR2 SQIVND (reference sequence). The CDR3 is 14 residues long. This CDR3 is CASSMGDDTNVLTF. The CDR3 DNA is TGTGCCAGTAGTATGGGGGACGACACCAACGTCCTGACTTTC.

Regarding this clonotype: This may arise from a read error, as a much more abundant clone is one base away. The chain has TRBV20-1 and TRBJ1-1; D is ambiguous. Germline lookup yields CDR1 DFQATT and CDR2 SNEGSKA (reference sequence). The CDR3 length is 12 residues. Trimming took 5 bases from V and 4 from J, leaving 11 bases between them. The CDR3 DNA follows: TGCAGTGCTCTTGCCTGGGTCACTGAAGCTTTCTTT. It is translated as CSALAWVTEAFF.

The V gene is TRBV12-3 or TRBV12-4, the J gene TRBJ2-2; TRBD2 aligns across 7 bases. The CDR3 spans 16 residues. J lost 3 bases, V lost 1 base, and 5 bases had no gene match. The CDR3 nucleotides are TGTGCCAGCAGTTTAGATCCGGGAGGCCACACCGGGGAGCTGTTTTTT. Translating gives CASSLDPGGHTGELFF.

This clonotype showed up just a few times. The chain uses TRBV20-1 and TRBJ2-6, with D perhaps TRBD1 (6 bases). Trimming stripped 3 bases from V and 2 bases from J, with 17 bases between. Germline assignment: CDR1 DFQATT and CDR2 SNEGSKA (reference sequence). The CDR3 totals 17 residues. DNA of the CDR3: TGCAGTGCTAGCCCCGGGCAGGGGAATGCTGGGGCCAACGTCCTGACTTTC. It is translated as CSASPGQGNAGANVLTF.

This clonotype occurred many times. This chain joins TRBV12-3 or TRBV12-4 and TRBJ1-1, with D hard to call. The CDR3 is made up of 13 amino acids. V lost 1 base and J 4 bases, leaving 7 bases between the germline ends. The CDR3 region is CASSLGAITEAFF. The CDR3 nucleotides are TGTGCCAGCAGTTTAGGGGCCATCACTGAAGCTTTCTTT.

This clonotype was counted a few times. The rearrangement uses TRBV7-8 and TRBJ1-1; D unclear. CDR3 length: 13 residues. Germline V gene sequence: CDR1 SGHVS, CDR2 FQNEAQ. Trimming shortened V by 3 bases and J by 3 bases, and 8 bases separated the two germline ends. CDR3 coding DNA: TGTGCCAGCAGCTTCTATGGCGACACTGAAGCTTTCTTT. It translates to CASSFYGDTEAFF.

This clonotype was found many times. The CDR3 is CSARSPSGADTQYF. The CDR3 DNA follows: TGCAGTGCTAGAAGTCCTAGTGGAGCAGATACGCAGTATTTT. The V and J genes are TRBV20-1 and TRBJ2-3; D remains ambiguous. V lost 2 bases, J lost 4 bases, and 13 bases lay in between. Germline CDR1 and CDR2: DFQATT and SNEGSKA (reference sequence). The CDR3 spans 14 residues.

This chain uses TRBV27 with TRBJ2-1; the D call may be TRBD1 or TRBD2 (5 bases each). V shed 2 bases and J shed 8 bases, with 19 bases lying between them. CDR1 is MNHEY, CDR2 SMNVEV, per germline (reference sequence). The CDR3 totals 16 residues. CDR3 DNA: TGTGCCAGCAGTTTAACCCAGGGTGGGAGTTGGGATGAGCAGTTCTTC. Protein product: CASSLTQGGSWDEQFF.